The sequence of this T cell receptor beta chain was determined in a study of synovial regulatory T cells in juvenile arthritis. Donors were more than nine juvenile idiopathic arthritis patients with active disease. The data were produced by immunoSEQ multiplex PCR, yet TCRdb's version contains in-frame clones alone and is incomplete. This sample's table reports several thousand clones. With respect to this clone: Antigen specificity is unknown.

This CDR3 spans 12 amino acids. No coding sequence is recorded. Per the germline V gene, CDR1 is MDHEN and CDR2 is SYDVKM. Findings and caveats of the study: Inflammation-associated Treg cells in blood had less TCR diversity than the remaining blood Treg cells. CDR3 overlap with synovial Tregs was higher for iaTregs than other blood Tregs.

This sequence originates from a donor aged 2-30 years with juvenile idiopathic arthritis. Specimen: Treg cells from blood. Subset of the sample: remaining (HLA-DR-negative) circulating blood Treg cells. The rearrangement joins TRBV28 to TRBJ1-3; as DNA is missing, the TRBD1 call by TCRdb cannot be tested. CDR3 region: CASRQGSVTIYF.